This passage covers 28 T cell receptor beta chains from one sample sequenced in a study of T cell responses to AZD1222 COVID-19 vaccine (dated by TCRdb to the early 2020s). Library generation was performed with the immunoSEQ multiplex PCR assay. In its TCRdb copy, this immuneACCESS table keeps in-frame sequences only and misses some clones. Where compared with another copy, unresolved V genes explain less than half of these, and the others have no known cause. Counted in this sample were around 130,000 clones; over 75% of them appeared once. Together, the top ten hold approximately 1.6% of the sample. The time point label, as the study defines it: baseline before first vaccination. Material: peripheral blood, obtained on day 0 of AZD1222 vaccination. The origin of the receptors is an adult in good health.

The V gene is TRBV11-3, the J gene TRBJ2-2, with 8 bases identical to TRBD1. In germline, CDR1 is SGHNT, CDR2 YENEEA. After removal of 10 bases from V and 0 bases from J, the junction contained 10 bases not matched to a gene. The CDR3 consists of 16 residues. DNA of the CDR3: TGTGCCACTTTCGCCTCGGGACAGGCGAACACCGGGGAGCTGTTTTTT. Its translation is CATFASGQANTGELFF.

V usage is TRBV14 and J usage is TRBJ2-1; no reliable D call. CDR3 length: 13 residues. Germline-derived CDR1 and CDR2 are SGHDN and FVKESK. V shed 1 base and J shed 3 bases, with 4 bases lying between them. As DNA, the CDR3 is TGTGCCAGCAGCCAAGGTAACTACAATGAGCAGTTCTTC. Protein sequence: CASSQGNYNEQFF.

The chain's CDR3 is CAISEGDGGQGGYEQYF. CDR3 nucleotides: TGTGCCATCAGTGAGGGAGACGGGGGACAGGGGGGCTACGAGCAGTACTTC. V gene TRBV10-3 combines with J gene TRBJ2-7; 11 positions match TRBD1. Germline CDR1 reads ENHRY; CDR2 reads SYGVKD. The length of the CDR3 is 17 residues. The V segment lost 2 bases and the J segment 3 bases; nucleotides outside the gene matches: 9.

The gene calls are TRBV3-1 (or the pseudogene TRBV3-2) and TRBJ1-2; the D is unclear. V was shortened by 5 bases and J by 8 bases, with 12 bases between the two germline ends. Per the germline V gene, CDR1 is LGHDT and CDR2 is YNNKEL (reference sequence). The CDR3 runs to 12 residues. The CDR3 is CASSLRSHGYTF. The CDR3, as DNA: TGTGCCAGCAGCTTGCGGTCACACGGCTACACCTTC.

V and J are TRBV5-1 and TRBJ1-1; D possibly corresponds to TRBD1 (6 bases). Looked up from germline, CDR1 is SGHRS and CDR2 is YFSETQ. V lost 3 bases and J 4 bases, leaving 19 bases between the germline ends. The CDR3 runs to 16 residues. For the CDR3, the DNA is TGCGCCAGCAGCTCGCGGGCCACAGGGTCGGGCACTGAAGCTTTCTTT. It translates to CASSSRATGSGTEAFF.

The chain employs TRBV6-2 or TRBV6-3 and TRBJ2-5; D could derive from TRBD1 or TRBD2 (5 bases each). V shed 2 bases and J shed 5 bases, with 9 bases lying between them. The CDR3 runs to 13 residues. The germline CDR1 and CDR2 sequences are MNHEY and SVGEGT. The DNA of the CDR3 is TGTGCCAGCAGTTACAGGGGACCCGAGACCCAGTACTTC. Its translation: CASSYRGPETQYF.

The chain uses TRBV5-1 and TRBJ2-5; D possibly uses TRBD1 or TRBD2 (5 bases each). The V end lost 4 bases, the J end lost 6 bases, and 10 bases lay between the germline ends. The germline V gene has CDR1 SGHRS and CDR2 YFSETQ. The CDR3 length is 12 residues. The CDR3: CASSMGEKTQYF. Written as DNA, the CDR3 is TGCGCCAGCAGCATGGGGGAAAAGACCCAGTACTTC. The variable domain in full, completed from reference TRBV5-1 and TRBJ2-5, reads KAGVTQTPRYLIKTRGQQVTLSCSPISGHRSVSWYQQTPGQGLQFLFEYFSETQRNKGNFPGRFSGRQFSNSRSEMNVSTLELGDSALYLCASSMGEKTQYFGPGTRLLVL.

This chain joins TRBV6-6 and TRBJ1-5; 7 bases map to TRBD1. The J segment lost 11 bases and the V segment lost 0 bases, leaving 4 bases of the junction unmatched. Germline CDR1 is MNHNY and CDR2 is SVGAGI (reference sequence). This CDR3 is 13 amino acids long. The CDR3 DNA is TGTGCCAGCAGTTACTCGACAGGGCCGGCCCAGCATTTT. Its protein product is CASSYSTGPAQHF.

The chain joins TRBV4-2 to TRBJ1-1, with D tentatively TRBD1 (6 bases). Germline V gives CDR1 LGHNA, CDR2 YNFKEQ. The CDR3 spans 17 residues. With 0 bases removed from V and 0 bases from J, the gap between germline ends came to 14 bases. The CDR3 nucleotides read TGTGCCAGCAGCCAAGACCGTGACAGGAGGTTGAACACTGAAGCTTTCTTT. Translation gives CASSQDRDRRLNTEAFF.

The V call is TRBV19, the J call TRBJ1-2, with 7 bases lining up with TRBD1. This CDR3 region has 17 residues. CDR1 is LNHDA, CDR2 SQIVND, per germline (reference sequence). V lost 3 bases to trimming and J lost 1 base; unmatched junction nucleotides: 11. The CDR3 loop reads CASSMGQRSPVNYGYTF. CDR3 nucleotide sequence: TGTGCCAGTAGTATGGGACAGCGGTCCCCCGTTAACTATGGCTACACCTTC.

J is TRBJ2-2 and V is TRBV10-1, with 7 nucleotides matching TRBD2. Trimming cost V 3 bases and J 7 bases; bases outside gene matches: 14. The CDR3 extends over 17 amino acids. In germline, CDR1 is WNHNN, CDR2 SYGVQD (reference sequence). This CDR3 is CASSDSGRGSANGELFF. In DNA form, the CDR3 reads TGCGCCAGCAGTGACTCGGGGCGCGGGAGCGCTAACGGGGAGCTGTTTTTT.

This chain uses TRBV18 with TRBJ1-4; D is unresolved. The length of the CDR3 is 15 residues. The ends were cut back, 5 bases at V and 0 bases at J, with 10 bases in the middle. CDR1 KGHSH and CDR2 LQKENI come from the germline V gene. The CDR3 DNA follows: TGTGCCAGCTCATCAAGACGCGCAACTAATGAAAAACTGTTTTTT. Its translation is CASSSRRATNEKLFF.

The genes are TRBV9 and TRBJ2-3; D is undetermined. This CDR3 has 14 residues. The germline V gene has CDR1 SGDLS and CDR2 YYNGEE. V lost 2 bases, J lost 1 base, and 8 bases lay in between. CDR3 sequence: CASSVLVGTDTQYF. The CDR3 nucleotides are TGTGCCAGCAGCGTTCTAGTGGGCACAGATACGCAGTATTTT. The full variable domain, its missing parts supplied by reference TRBV9 and TRBJ2-3, is DSGVTQTPKHLITATGQRVTLRCSPRSGDLSVYWYQQSLDQGLQFLIQYYNGEERAKGNILERFSAQQFPDLHSELNLSSLELGDSALYFCASSVLVGTDTQYFGPGTRLTVL.

This clone was detected only a few times. This chain connects TRBV2 to TRBJ2-2, with 9 bases identical to TRBD1. The CDR3 runs 16 residues. V lost 7 bases and J lost 8; bases outside the gene matches: 14. CDR1 is SNHLY and CDR2 is FYNNEI in the germline V gene. In DNA form, the CDR3 reads TGTGCCAGCACTCCGCGGCCCGGGACAGGGAATGGGGAGCTGTTTTTT. Amino acid sequence: CASTPRPGTGNGELFF. Using reference TRBV2 and TRBJ2-2 for the parts outside the CDR3, the full variable domain is EPEVTQTPSHQVTQMGQEVILRCVPISNHLYFYWYRQILGQKVEFLVSFYNNEISEKSEIFDDQFSVERPDGSNFTLKIRSTKLEDSAMYFCASTPRPGTGNGELFFGEGSRLTVL.

The chain is built from TRBV29-1 and TRBJ1-4; D remains ambiguous. The CDR3 covers 14 residues. Germline assignment: CDR1 SQVTM and CDR2 ANQGSEA. Trimming removed 3 bases from V and 3 bases from J, with 11 bases in between. The DNA of the CDR3 is TGCAGCGTTGAGGATTGGGCCTCTAATGAAAAACTGTTTTTT. Protein: CSVEDWASNEKLFF.

This chain joins TRBV5-1 and TRBJ1-2, with TRBD1 matching over 10 bases. Trimming at V came to 3 bases and at J to 6 bases, leaving 11 bases not matched to a gene. The CDR3 runs to 16 residues. Germline assignment: CDR1 SGHRS and CDR2 YFSETQ. CDR3 residues: CASSSGDRGGSNGYTF. CDR3 nucleotide sequence: TGCGCCAGCAGCTCTGGGGACAGGGGAGGATCGAATGGCTACACCTTC. Filled out from reference TRBV5-1 and TRBJ1-2, the complete variable domain reads KAGVTQTPRYLIKTRGQQVTLSCSPISGHRSVSWYQQTPGQGLQFLFEYFSETQRNKGNFPGRFSGRQFSNSRSEMNVSTLELGDSALYLCASSSGDRGGSNGYTFGSGTRLTVV.

This clone appeared once. The CDR3 here is CASSQRGQANSGNTIYF. CDR3 DNA sequence: TGCGCCAGCAGTCAAAGGGGACAGGCGAACTCTGGAAACACCATATATTTT. The chain has TRBV23-1 and TRBJ1-3; 8 positions match TRBD1. TRBV23-1 is recorded as an ORF, its role being uncertain. This CDR3 is 17 amino acids long. V gave up 2 bases and J gave up 0 bases; unmatched junction bases: 6.

J is TRBJ1-2 and V is TRBV15; TRBD1 matches 7 bases. The CDR3 runs 15 residues. Germline V gene data show CDR1 as LNHNV and CDR2 as YYDKDF (reference sequence). The ends lost 5 bases at V and 2 bases at J; junction bases unmatched: 8. CDR3 residues: CATSFLQGTNYGYTF. The DNA of the CDR3 is TGTGCCACCAGCTTCCTACAGGGGACCAACTATGGCTACACCTTC.

This clone appeared a single time. The chain recombines TRBV14 with TRBJ2-3; TRBD2 agrees at 8 bases. Per the germline V gene, CDR1 is SGHDN and CDR2 is FVKESK. The V and J ends lost 1 base and 6 bases, in that order; junction bases with no gene match: 9. The CDR3 covers 16 residues. The chain's CDR3 is CASSQGSGTSFDTQYF. CDR3 DNA: TGTGCCAGCAGCCAAGGTAGCGGGACCTCATTCGATACGCAGTATTTT.

The chain joins TRBV7-2 to TRBJ2-2; 11 bases are a match to TRBD2. The junction had 9 bases not matched to a gene; V was cut back by 5 bases and J by 4 bases. CDR3 size: 17 residues. Germline CDR1 is SGHTA and CDR2 is FQGNSA. The CDR3: CASSPSRLAGTTGELFF. The CDR3 DNA is TGTGCCAGCAGCCCCTCGAGACTAGCGGGAACCACCGGGGAGCTGTTTTTT.

The chain couples TRBV18 to TRBJ1-3; no firm D call. The CDR3 runs to 13 residues. Germline loops: CDR1 KGHSH, CDR2 LQKENI. Trimming removed 5 bases from V and 0 bases from J, with 5 bases in between. This chain's CDR3 is CASSAGSGNTIYF. In DNA form, the CDR3 reads TGTGCCAGCTCAGCCGGCTCTGGAAACACCATATATTTT.

The rearrangement uses TRBV30 and TRBJ1-5; TRBD1 is a possible D gene (5 bases). This CDR3 is built from 13 residues. CDR1 GTSNPN and CDR2 SVGIG come from the germline V gene (reference sequence). Trimming stripped 4 bases from V and 6 bases from J, with 13 bases between. The CDR3 nucleotides are TGTGCCTGGACCCAAGGGACCGGTCAGCCCCAGCATTTT. Its translation is CAWTQGTGQPQHF. Looking up the rest from reference TRBV30 and TRBJ1-5 gives the full variable domain: SQTIHQWPATLVQPVGSPLSLECTVEGTSNPNLYWYRQAAGRGLQLLFYSVGIGQISSEVPQNLSASRPQDRQFILSSKKLLLSDSGFYLCAWTQGTGQPQHFGDGTRLSIL.

V gene TRBV6-5 combines with J gene TRBJ2-3; D is perhaps TRBD2 (6 bases). This CDR3 contains 15 residues. The V and J ends lost 6 bases and 2 bases respectively, with 15 bases between them. The germline CDR1 and CDR2 sequences are MNHEY and SVGAGI. The CDR3 sequence is CASRYVGGNTDTQYF. The CDR3 bases are TGTGCCAGCAGATACGTGGGGGGTAACACAGATACGCAGTATTTT.

This chain connects TRBV7-2 to TRBJ2-7; maybe TRBD2 (6 bases). Looked up from germline, CDR1 is SGHTA and CDR2 is FQGNSA. The CDR3 has 14 amino acids. The V and J ends lost 1 base and 3 bases respectively, with 10 bases between them. The CDR3 protein is CASSLGAGLYEQYF. The CDR3 bases are TGTGCCAGCAGCTTAGGGGCGGGACTCTACGAGCAGTACTTC.

J is TRBJ1-3 and V is TRBV29-1; D gene ambiguous. Trimming took 1 base from V and 3 from J, leaving 13 bases between them. Germline lookup yields CDR1 SQVTM and CDR2 ANQGSEA. This CDR3 region has 15 residues. The CDR3 spells CSVEGGEGGGNTIYF. Here the CDR3 DNA reads TGCAGCGTTGAAGGAGGAGAGGGCGGTGGAAACACCATATATTTT.

The chain uses TRBV5-4 and TRBJ2-7; 8 bases are shared with TRBD1. Germline assignment: CDR1 SGHNT and CDR2 YYREEE (reference sequence). The CDR3 contains 15 residues. The junction had 2 bases not matched to a gene; V was cut back by 0 bases and J by 0 bases. DNA of the CDR3: TGTGCCAGCAGCTTGGGGACAGGGCTCTCCTACGAGCAGTACTTC. This codes for CASSLGTGLSYEQYF.

The rearrangement links TRBV5-1 to TRBJ1-4; 9 nucleotides match TRBD1. Germline V gene data show CDR1 as SGHRS and CDR2 as YFSETQ. The J segment lost 7 bases and the V segment lost 2 bases, leaving 3 bases of the junction unmatched. The CDR3 is 14 residues long. The CDR3 is CASSFDRGGEKLFF. The CDR3 nucleotides are TGCGCCAGCAGCTTCGACAGGGGGGGTGAAAAACTGTTTTTT.

The CDR3 protein is CASSRRQGAAGTGELFF. Here the CDR3 DNA reads TGTGCCAGCAGTCGACGACAGGGGGCCGCGGGAACCGGGGAGCTGTTTTTT. The chain has TRBV6-6 and TRBJ2-2; TRBD1 matches at 10 bases. Germline values: CDR1 MNHNY, CDR2 SVGAGI (reference sequence). After removal of 5 bases from V and 5 bases from J, the junction contained 11 bases not matched to a gene. The CDR3 sequence is 17 residues long.